Listed here are 7 T cell receptor beta chains from one sample, sequenced in a study of OX40 agonist ivuxolimab in advanced cancers. Using immunoSEQ multiplex PCR, the repertoire was profiled, and TCRdb retains in-frame clones only, with some absent. The sample has roughly 64,000 clones, 82% seen once. This material consisted of CD4+ or CD8+ T cells sorted from blood, taken in a trial of the OX40 agonist ivuxolimab. The receptors here all came from an adult with an advanced solid tumor such as melanoma, head and neck, liver or kidney cancer.

The V gene is TRBV19, the J gene TRBJ1-2; 8 positions match TRBD1. The CDR3 runs 19 residues. The V gene end was trimmed by 6 bases and the J gene end by 3 bases; junction bases not matched to a gene: 21. Looked up from germline, CDR1 is LNHDA and CDR2 is SQIVND (reference sequence). The CDR3 reads CASSRAAGGRTSLDYGYTF. The CDR3 DNA is TGTGCCAGTAGCCGCGCCGCAGGGGGCCGAACTAGTCTGGACTATGGCTACACCTTC.

The chain uses TRBV5-6 and TRBJ2-7; D not certain. The germline V gene has CDR1 SGHDT and CDR2 YYEEEE. The CDR3 loop spans 14 amino acids. V dropped 1 base and J dropped 2 bases, with 10 bases sitting between them. The CDR3: CASSLTPQAYEQYF. As DNA, the CDR3 is TGTGCCAGCAGCTTGACACCCCAAGCCTACGAGCAGTACTTC.

The rearrangement uses TRBV19 and TRBJ1-4; D gene uncertain. The CDR3 length is 15 residues. The germline CDR1 and CDR2 sequences are LNHDA and SQIVND (reference sequence). V lost 3 bases, J lost 6 bases, and 14 bases lay in between. This CDR3 reads CASSISGAGYEKLFF. Here the CDR3 DNA reads TGTGCCAGTAGTATTTCGGGCGCCGGGTATGAAAAACTGTTTTTT.

This chain links TRBV2 with TRBJ1-2, with D uncertain. V was cut by 10 bases and J by 0 bases, with 9 bases left in between. The CDR3 contains 12 residues. Germline V gives CDR1 SNHLY, CDR2 FYNNEI. The CDR3 loop is CATGESNYGYTF. The CDR3 DNA sequence: TGTGCCACCGGGGAATCTAACTATGGCTACACCTTC.

The V call is TRBV16, the J call TRBJ2-6, with 8 bases lining up with TRBD2. Germline CDR1 is KGHSY and CDR2 is FQNENV. V shed 4 bases and J 4 bases; nucleotides not matched to a gene: 3. The CDR3 runs to 15 residues. The CDR3: CASSPRGGGANVLTF. The DNA for the CDR3 is TGTGCCAGCAGCCCCCGGGGGGGAGGGGCCAACGTCCTGACTTTC.

The rearrangement links TRBV7-9 to TRBJ2-5; TRBD1 or TRBD2 may be the D gene (5 bases each). Germline V CDR1 and CDR2: SEHNR, FQNEAQ (reference sequence). V lost 3 bases and J lost 10, with 15 bases in between. The CDR3 is made up of 13 amino acids. CDR3 sequence (DNA): TGTGCCAGCAGCTTGCAGGGAGCGGCGGACCAGTACTTC. Translated: CASSLQGAADQYF.

This chain uses TRBV6-5 with TRBJ1-5; a possible D gene is TRBD1 (6 bases). Germline V gene sequence: CDR1 MNHEY, CDR2 SVGAGI. Trimming removed 2 bases from V and 1 base from J, with 12 bases in between. The CDR3 totals 16 residues. CDR3: CASSYGGRGSNQPQHF. As DNA, the CDR3 is TGTGCCAGCAGTTACGGGGGGCGAGGAAGCAATCAGCCCCAGCATTTT.